This is a list of T cell receptor beta chains from one sample in a study of CD8 T cells in ankylosing spondylitis. TCRdb re-called the 5' RACE reads with MiXCR, one entry per CDR3 protein. This sample carries about 44,000 distinct CDR3 sequences, 9.5% to 12% of them seen once, and the ten largest clones take just over 1.4%. What was sequenced was blood, either unsorted or a sorted T cell fraction (not recorded which). These receptors were taken from a male donor with ankylosing spondylitis or in good health (not recorded which). CDR3s include the opening cysteine and the closing phenylalanine or tryptophan. Size is omitted from some rows. Given values are once, few, many or a class for expanded clones.

>TRBJ1-4|.|TRBV5-1
CASSLGIGRNEKLFF
>TRBJ1-1|many|TRBV5-1
CASSLEAGNTEAFF
>TRBJ2-2|.|TRBV5-1
CASSLMRATNTGELFF
>TRBJ2-7|few|TRBV10-3
CAISGAYEQYF
>TRBJ1-2|.|TRBV7-9
CASSPTGSLGYTF
>TRBJ1-1|.|TRBV9
CASSERLNTEAFF
>TRBJ2-1|many|TRBV6-1
CASSFQGGRYNEQFF
>TRBJ2-3|many|TRBV5-1
CASSLEVGYGTQYF
>TRBJ1-3|many|TRBV12-3/TRBV12-4
CASTTPRQSYGNTIYF
>TRBJ2-7|few|TRBV12-3/TRBV12-4
CASSTTGQGADEQYF
>TRBJ2-1|many|TRBV5-1
CASSLGGPYNEQFF
>TRBJ1-1|many|TRBV7-8
CASSLDRVNTEAFF
>TRBJ2-3|medium-sized|TRBV6-5
CASSYNRDSTDTQYF
>TRBJ2-3|many|TRBV6-5
CASSYWQGEDTQYF
>TRBJ1-3|many|TRBV4-2
CASSPPALSGNTIYF
>TRBJ1-1|few|TRBV7-2
CASSLGGTGNTEAFF
>TRBJ2-2|few|TRBV5-1
CASSLELAGELFF
>TRBJ2-3|many|TRBV3-1
CASSLKGVDADTQYF
>TRBJ2-5|.|TRBV9
CASATGTGQGETQYF
>TRBJ2-3|many|TRBV12-3/TRBV12-4
CASDREAADTQYF
>TRBJ2-1|many|TRBV24-1
CATSDLPGNWAEQFF
>TRBJ2-4|many|TRBV28
CASSFRQGPEYF
>TRBJ2-1|.|TRBV20-1
CSARDLAGASGEQFF
>TRBJ1-1|.|TRBV11-2
CASSLQGALTEAFF
>TRBJ1-5|.|TRBV19
CASSINSGHLNQPQHF
>TRBJ1-2|many|TRBV6-5
CASSYSGDRAFGYTF
>TRBJ2-1|many|TRBV5-1
CASSRLERGNEQFF
>TRBJ2-5|few|TRBV7-2
CASSRPGETQYF
>TRBJ1-2|many|TRBV5-1
CASSINRGGGYTF
>TRBJ2-1|medium-sized|TRBV3-1
CASSPDRNSYNEQFF
>TRBJ2-7|many|TRBV7-8
CASSHSAGGTYEQYF
>TRBJ2-5|once|TRBV5-1
CASSQGPQETQYF
>TRBJ1-1|many|TRBV5-1
CASSPTGPYNTEAFF
>TRBJ2-2|many|TRBV6-1
CASSEWQRNTGELFF
>TRBJ1-1|many|TRBV6-2/TRBV6-3
CASSRGTGVTEAFF
>TRBJ2-1|.|TRBV7-8
CASSFRGGGNEQFF
>TRBJ2-7|many|TRBV7-9
CASSLAQTGVYEQYF
>TRBJ2-1|many|TRBV24-1
CATSDLPAGENNEQFF
>TRBJ2-1|.|TRBV5-1
CASSLERGAGNEQFF
>TRBJ1-2|many|TRBV30
CAWSQGARVYGYTF
>TRBJ2-6|few|TRBV5-1
CASSLVVSSGANVLTF
>TRBJ1-1|many|TRBV6-4
CASSDSAKSSTEAFF
>TRBJ2-1|many|TRBV3-1
CASSQRTLAGGPYNEQFF
>TRBJ1-1|many|TRBV12-3/TRBV12-4
CASSLAGQRSLNTEAFF
>TRBJ2-1|many|TRBV12-3/TRBV12-4
CASSWDRANEQFF
>TRBJ2-1|many|TRBV5-4
CASRRAGTSGGNEQFF
>TRBJ1-6|many|TRBV12-3/TRBV12-4
CASSKEDLPLHF
>TRBJ1-5|.|TRBV5-1
CASSPGTAGNQPQHF